Detailed here is one T cell receptor (beta chain). Measured with immunoSEQ multiplex PCR; TCRdb has only the in-frame clones, and not every one. The data show about 120,000 clones, 70% to 90% seen once. Trimming shortened V by 5 bases and J by 4 bases, and 15 bases separated the two germline ends. The CDR3 runs 15 residues. In germline, CDR1 is SGHTA, CDR2 FQGTGA. This sample was included in a study of control samples from healthy donors and cancer patients. Sequencing was performed on blood. The chain couples TRBV7-3 to TRBJ2-1; D is perhaps TRBD2 (6 bases). The sequence came from a man in his forties or fifties in good health. The CDR3 loop is CASSKTSLRYNEQFF. The DNA for the CDR3 is TGTGCCAGCAGCAAGACTAGTCTGCGTTACAATGAGCAGTTCTTC. Full variable domain (outside the CDR3, taken from reference TRBV7-3 and TRBJ2-1): GAGVSQTPSNKVTEKGKYVELRCDPISGHTALYWYRQSLGQGPEFLIYFQGTGAADDSGLPNDRFFAVRPEGSVSTLKIQRTERGDSAVYLCASSKTSLRYNEQFFGPGTRLTVL.